Detailed here is one T cell receptor (beta chain). The data derive from a study of T-cell reconstitution after alpha-beta-depleted transplantation in children. Trimming removed 5 bases from V and 5 bases from J; junction bases left unmatched: 17. CDR1 and CDR2 (germline): SEHNR, FQNEAQ (reference sequence). The length of the CDR3 is 17 residues. Unique molecular identifiers were incorporated into the prepared TCRbeta library. TCRdb reprocessed the PCR reads with MiXCR, giving one entry per CDR3 protein. The data contain nearly 550,000 distinct CDR3 sequences, around 20% of them singletons. The TCR originated in a human donor who donated a stem cell graft to a child with acute lymphoblastic leukemia. The genes are TRBV7-9 and TRBJ2-5, with 7 bases that match TRBD2. The specimen was PBMCs from the stem cell graft donor, collected from the stem cell graft. Here the CDR3 reads CASSNRRSGLGGETQYF. The CDR3 DNA reads as TGTGCCAGCAGCAACAGAAGATCGGGACTCGGGGGGGAGACCCAGTACTTC.